This T cell receptor (beta chain) emerged from a study of cytomegalovirus exposure and HLA in healthy donors. At collection, donors were nominally healthy, but unrecorded immune exposures were probable. Trimming took 7 bases from V and 3 from J; bases not matched to a gene: 9. Looked up from germline, CDR1 is MDHEN and CDR2 is SYDVKM. The CDR3 spans 14 residues. The PCR was carried out with 60 Vbeta primers and 13 Jbeta primers. Clones were sequenced by immunoSEQ multiplex PCR, and TCRdb holds only the in-frame ones, with some missing. The sample lists 150,000 to 200,000 clones, 75% to 85% occurring once.

Sequences were obtained from PBMCs. The TCR sequence derives from a woman aged 18-29 years in good health and CMV-seropositive. The chain is built from TRBV28 and TRBJ2-7; 7 bases map to TRBD1. As DNA, the CDR3 is TGTGCCAGCAAATACGGGGCAGGGGGCTACGAGCAGTACTTC. It yields the protein CASKYGAGGYEQYF.